This T cell receptor (beta chain) appears in the sequencing data of a study of T cell changes during pregnancy in multiple sclerosis. TCRdb's copy holds only in-frame clones and misses some; the assay was immunoSEQ multiplex PCR. The profile covers some 32,000 clones, with roughly nine tenths appearing a single time and about 4.5% taken by the ten largest. This clone was recorded once. The CDR3 consists of 15 residues. This TCR derives from a female donor with multiple sclerosis, enrolled in a pregnancy study. J is TRBJ2-7 and V is TRBV21-1; the tabulated D call, TRBD1, remains unverified against the DNA. TRBV21-1 is classified as a pseudogene. This specimen was CD8+ T cells from peripheral blood mononuclear cells, taken in the second trimester of pregnancy. The CDR3 is CASSKEGFRDLEQYF. The CDR3 coding sequence is TGTGCCAGCAGCAAAGAGGGATTCAGGGATCTCGAGCAGTACTTC.